The clone carrying this T cell receptor (beta chain) was seen many times. The sample is drawn from a study of T-cell memory formation after mild COVID-19. One entry per CDR3 protein, called by TCRdb with MiXCR from the 5' RACE reads. The table records 300,000 to 350,000 distinct CDR3 sequences, 14% of them present only once. The V gene's germline CDR1 is MGHRA and CDR2 YSYEKL. V shed 1 base, J shed 3 bases, and the junction held 9 bases outside the gene matches. CDR3 length equals 17 residues. Specimen: PBMCs or a T cell subset sorted from them (not recorded which). The chain carries TRBV4-1 and TRBJ2-7, with 10 nucleotides matching TRBD2. The sequence was obtained from a man aged 18 to 30 who had mild COVID-19 (a few samples of this study predate the infection). Cell type and time point are not known. CDR3 protein: CASSQVPGTSVIYEQYV. Written as DNA, the CDR3 is TGCGCCAGCAGCCAAGTTCCCGGGACTAGCGTCATCTACGAGCAGTACGTC.